The clone carrying this T cell receptor (beta chain) was counted only a few times. CDR3 length equals 14 residues. V lost 7 bases, J lost 5 bases, and 5 bases stayed unmatched. Germline CDR1 reads MGHDK; CDR2 reads SYGVNS. In the original analysis: Estimated nucleated cell counts came from reference gene primer amplification. Sequencing used immunoSEQ multiplex PCR; TCRdb keeps in-frame clones, though not all of them. Clonal size and the V and J genes are those of that table, whereas D and trimming came from the DNA. The table includes some 100,000 clones, 88% detected once. These data belong to a study of blood T cell repertoires in COVID-19. On the study more broadly: The United States, Italy and Spain provided the acute and convalescent COVID-19 samples. Nucleic acid was either cDNA or gDNA, and it came from T cells, B-cell-depleted T cells, or PBMCs.

The source material was peripheral blood. The receptor comes from a woman in her sixties with acute or convalescent COVID-19. The chain links TRBV25-1 to TRBJ2-2, with 9 bases fitting TRBD2. The CDR3 loop reads CASTNSGRTGELFF. The CDR3 DNA reads as TGTGCCAGCACCAATAGCGGGAGAACCGGGGAGCTGTTTTTT.